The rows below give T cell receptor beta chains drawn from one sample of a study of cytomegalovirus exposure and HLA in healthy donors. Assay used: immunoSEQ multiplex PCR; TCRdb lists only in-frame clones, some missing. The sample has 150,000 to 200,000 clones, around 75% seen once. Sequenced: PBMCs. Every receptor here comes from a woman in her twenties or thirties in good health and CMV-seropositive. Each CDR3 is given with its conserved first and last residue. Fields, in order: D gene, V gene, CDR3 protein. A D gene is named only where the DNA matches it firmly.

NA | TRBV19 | CASSTISQGRNQPQHF
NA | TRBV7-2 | CASSLALVINPAQETQYF
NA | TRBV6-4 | CASKGVGADTQYF
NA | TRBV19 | CASSQQVGAEAFF
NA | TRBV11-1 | CASSYEVSTEAFF
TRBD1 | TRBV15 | CATSRDARQGMSNQPQHF
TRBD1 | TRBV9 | CASSGDRGYNEQFF
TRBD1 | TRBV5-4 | CASSLGPGTASRDTQYF
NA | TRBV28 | CASTQYQDATNEKLFF
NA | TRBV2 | CASSDSLSGNTIYF
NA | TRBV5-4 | CASSFSGANTEAFF
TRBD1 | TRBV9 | CASSPGQGLNQPQHF
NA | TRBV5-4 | CASSLRRVGSEAFF
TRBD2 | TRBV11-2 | CASSLTSGTYEQYF
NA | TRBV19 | CASRLGVGDTDTQYF
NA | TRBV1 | CTSSQVVRVCERNTGELFF
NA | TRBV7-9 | CASSLDNRVAFF
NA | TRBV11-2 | CASSLDQDSYEQYF
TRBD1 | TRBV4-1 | CASSLQGADYGYTF
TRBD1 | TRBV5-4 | CASSSLRDSYGYTF
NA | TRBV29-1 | CSVEVPGAWEQFF
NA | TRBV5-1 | CASSLSGSSYNEQFF